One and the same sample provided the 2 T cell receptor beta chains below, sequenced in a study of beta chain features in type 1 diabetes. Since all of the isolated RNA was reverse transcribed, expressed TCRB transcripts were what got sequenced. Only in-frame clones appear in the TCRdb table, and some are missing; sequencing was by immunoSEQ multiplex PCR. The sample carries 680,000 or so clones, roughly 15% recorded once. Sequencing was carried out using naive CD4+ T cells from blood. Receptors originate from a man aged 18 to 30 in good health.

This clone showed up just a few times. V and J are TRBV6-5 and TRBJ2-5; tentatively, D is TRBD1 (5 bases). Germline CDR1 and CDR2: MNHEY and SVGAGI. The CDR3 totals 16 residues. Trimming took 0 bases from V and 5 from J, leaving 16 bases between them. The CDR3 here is CASSYSDPGLGETQYF. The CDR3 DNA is TGTGCCAGCAGTTACTCGGATCCAGGGCTTGGGGAGACCCAGTACTTC.

Here the CDR3 DNA reads TGTGCCAGCAGTTCCCCGGGACAGGTAACACAGCCCCAGCATTTT. Residues: CASSSPGQVTQPQHF. The rearrangement joins TRBV6-6 to TRBJ1-5; TRBD1 matches 8 bases. CDR3 length: 15 amino acids. J was trimmed by 7 bases and V by 4 bases; bases with no gene match: 9. Germline V gives CDR1 MNHNY, CDR2 SVGAGI (reference sequence).